This TCR beta chain comes out of a study of blood T cell repertoires in COVID-19. Study at large: The study drew acute and convalescent COVID-19 samples from the United States, Italy and Spain.

The repertoire was sequenced with immunoSEQ multiplex PCR; TCRdb's copy has only in-frame clones and lacks some. This sample carries roughly 140,000 clones, about 90% of them seen once, and the ten largest clones take 9.5% to 11%. V was shortened by 1 base and J by 6 bases, with 16 bases between the two germline ends. Germline assignment: CDR1 SGHNT and CDR2 YENEEA. The CDR3 has 16 amino acids. The specimen sequenced was peripheral blood. The rearrangement links TRBV11-3 to TRBJ2-1; D is perhaps TRBD1 (7 bases). The TCR comes from an elderly woman with acute or convalescent COVID-19. CDR3 loop: CASSLGGTVMSNEQFF. The CDR3 DNA reads as TGTGCCAGCAGCTTAGGCGGGACAGTGATGTCCAATGAGCAGTTCTTC.